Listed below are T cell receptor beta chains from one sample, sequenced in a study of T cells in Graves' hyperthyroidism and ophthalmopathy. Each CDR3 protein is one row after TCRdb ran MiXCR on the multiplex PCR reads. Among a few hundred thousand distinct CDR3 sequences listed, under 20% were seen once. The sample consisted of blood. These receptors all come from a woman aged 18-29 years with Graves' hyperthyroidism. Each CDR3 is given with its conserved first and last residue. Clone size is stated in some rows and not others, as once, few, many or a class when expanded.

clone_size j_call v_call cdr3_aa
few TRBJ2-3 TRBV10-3 CAISESNRVSTDTQYF
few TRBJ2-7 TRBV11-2 CASSPGQVFFYEQYF
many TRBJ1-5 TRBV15 CATSKGQGGNQPQHF
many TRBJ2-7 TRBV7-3 CASSDPGQGNEQYF
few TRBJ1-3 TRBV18 CASSPLDTASGNTIYF
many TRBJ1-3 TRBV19 CASSPQGAGNTIYF
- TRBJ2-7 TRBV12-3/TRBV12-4 CASTLDGYEQYF
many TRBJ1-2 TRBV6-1 CASSAIDRARLTF
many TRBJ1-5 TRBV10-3 CAISESVMNQPQHF
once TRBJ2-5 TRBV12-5 CASGLGLAGTQETQYF
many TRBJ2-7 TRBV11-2 CASSLRIAGTGAEQYF
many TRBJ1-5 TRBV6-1 CASSPGLPGQPQHF
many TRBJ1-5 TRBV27 CASTFPKTVRGNQPQHF
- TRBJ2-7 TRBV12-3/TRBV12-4 CASSLVQGRNFYEQYF
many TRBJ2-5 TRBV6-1 CASRLETQYF
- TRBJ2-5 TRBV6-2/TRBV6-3 CASSYSKLEEETQYF
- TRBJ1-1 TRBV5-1 CASRGRGQEAFF
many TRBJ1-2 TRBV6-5 CASSYSSRLGYTF
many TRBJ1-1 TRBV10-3 CAISEQPGPILTTEAFF
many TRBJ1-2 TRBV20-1 CSATDRGTFYGYTF
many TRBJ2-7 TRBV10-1 CASRGYRGLHEQYF
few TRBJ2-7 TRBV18 CASSPDTGRPVEQYF
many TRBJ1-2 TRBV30 CAWSRTYPYGYTF
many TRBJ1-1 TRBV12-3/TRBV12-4 CASRTGGGTEAFF
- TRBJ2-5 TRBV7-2 CASSLLIAGGQETQYF
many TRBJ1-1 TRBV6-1 CASNTGRTEAFF
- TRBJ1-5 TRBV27 CASSLTRGDQPQHF
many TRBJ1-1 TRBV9 CASSVEGTGNTEAFF
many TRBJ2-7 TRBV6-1 CASSELLAGHEQYF
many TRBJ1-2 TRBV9 CASWRQDYGYTF
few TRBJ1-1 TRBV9 CASSVARGVNTEAFF
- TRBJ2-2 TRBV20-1 CSAPRGVATGELFF
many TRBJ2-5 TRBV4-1 CASSPFAVGGSETQYF
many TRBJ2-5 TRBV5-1 CASSSTSGLKTQYF
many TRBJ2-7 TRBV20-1 CSARDLVSYEQYF
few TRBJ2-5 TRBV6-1 CASRLIQETQYF
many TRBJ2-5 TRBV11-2 CASRPPGQVLETQYF
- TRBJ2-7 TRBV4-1 CASSHGAPGEQYF
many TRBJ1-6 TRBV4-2 CASSQGQVGNSPLHF
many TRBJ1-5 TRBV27 CASSSWGAGHQPQHF
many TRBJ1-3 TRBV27 CASPEKHGHTIYF
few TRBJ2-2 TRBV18 CASSPQATANTGELFF
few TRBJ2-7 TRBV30 CAWDSFYEQYF
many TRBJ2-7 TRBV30 CAWSRGNEQYF
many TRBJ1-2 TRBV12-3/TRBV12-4 CASSLRDVGGYTF
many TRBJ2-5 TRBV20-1 CSATKPGLQETQYF
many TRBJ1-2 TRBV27 CASSSYPGHKVYGYTF
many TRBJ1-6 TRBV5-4 CASSLLQGPSSPLHF